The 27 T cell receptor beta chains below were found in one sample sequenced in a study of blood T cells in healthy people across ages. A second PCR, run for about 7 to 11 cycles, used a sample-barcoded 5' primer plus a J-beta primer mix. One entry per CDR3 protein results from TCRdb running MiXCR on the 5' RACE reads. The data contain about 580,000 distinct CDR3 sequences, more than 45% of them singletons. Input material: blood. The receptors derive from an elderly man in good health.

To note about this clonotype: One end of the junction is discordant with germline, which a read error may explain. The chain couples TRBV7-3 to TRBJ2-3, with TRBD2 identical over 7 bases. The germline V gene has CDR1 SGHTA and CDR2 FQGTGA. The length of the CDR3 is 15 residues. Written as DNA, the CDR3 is TGTCCCAGCAGCTTAGACAGCGGGGGCACAGATACGCAGTATTTT. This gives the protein CPSSLDSGGTDTQYF.

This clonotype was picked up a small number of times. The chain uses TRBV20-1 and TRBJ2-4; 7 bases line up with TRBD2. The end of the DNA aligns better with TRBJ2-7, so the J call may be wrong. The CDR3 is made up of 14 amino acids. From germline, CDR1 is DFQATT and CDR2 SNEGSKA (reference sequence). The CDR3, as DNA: TGCAGTGCTATCCCCGGGACTACCGCCTACGAGCAGTACTTC. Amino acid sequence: CSAIPGTTAYEQYF.

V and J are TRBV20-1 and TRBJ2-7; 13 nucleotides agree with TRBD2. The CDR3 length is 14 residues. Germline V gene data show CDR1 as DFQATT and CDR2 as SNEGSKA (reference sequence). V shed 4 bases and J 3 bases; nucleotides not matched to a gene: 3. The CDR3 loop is CSAIRTSGSYEQYF. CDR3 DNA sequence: TGCAGTGCTATAAGGACTAGCGGGAGCTACGAGCAGTACTTC.

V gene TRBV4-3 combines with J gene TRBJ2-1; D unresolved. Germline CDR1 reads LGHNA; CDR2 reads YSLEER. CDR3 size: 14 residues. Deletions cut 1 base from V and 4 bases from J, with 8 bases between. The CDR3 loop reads CASSQGALYNEQFF. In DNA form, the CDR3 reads TGCGCCAGCAGCCAAGGGGCCCTTTACAATGAGCAGTTCTTC.

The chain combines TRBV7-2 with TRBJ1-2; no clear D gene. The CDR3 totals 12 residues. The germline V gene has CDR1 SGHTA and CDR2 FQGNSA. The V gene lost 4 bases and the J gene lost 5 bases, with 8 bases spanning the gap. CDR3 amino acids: CASSYSEYGYTF. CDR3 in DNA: TGTGCCAGCAGCTATTCGGAATATGGCTACACCTTC.

For the CDR3, the DNA is TGTGCCAGCAGCTTAAATACGGTCGTTGGGAATGAGCAGTTCTTC. Translating gives CASSLNTVVGNEQFF. This rearrangement joins TRBV7-3 to TRBJ2-1; no clear D. Trimming took off 1 base at V and 7 bases at J, with 14 bases between the two ends. Germline V gene sequence: CDR1 SGHTA, CDR2 FQGTGA. The CDR3 consists of 15 residues.

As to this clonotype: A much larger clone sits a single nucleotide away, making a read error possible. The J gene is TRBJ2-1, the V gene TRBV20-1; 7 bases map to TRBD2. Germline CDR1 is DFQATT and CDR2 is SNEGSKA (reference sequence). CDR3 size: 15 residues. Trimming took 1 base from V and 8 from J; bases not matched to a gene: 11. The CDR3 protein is CSARVIGRGGDEQFF. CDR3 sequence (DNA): TGCAGTGCTAGAGTGATAGGGAGGGGAGGGGATGAGCAGTTCTTC.

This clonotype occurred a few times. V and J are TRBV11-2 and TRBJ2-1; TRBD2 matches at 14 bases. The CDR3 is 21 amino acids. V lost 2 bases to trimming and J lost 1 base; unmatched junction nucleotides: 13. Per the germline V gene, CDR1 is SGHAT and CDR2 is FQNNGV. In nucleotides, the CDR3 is TGTGCCAGCAGCTTAAGGGGGTTGACTAGCGGGAGGGCCAAGTCCTACAATGAGCAGTTCTTC. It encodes CASSLRGLTSGRAKSYNEQFF.

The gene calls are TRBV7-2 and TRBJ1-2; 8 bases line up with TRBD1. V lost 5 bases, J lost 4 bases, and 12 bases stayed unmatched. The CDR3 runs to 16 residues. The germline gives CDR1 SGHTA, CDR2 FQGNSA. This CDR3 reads CASSQQTGVMGYGYTF. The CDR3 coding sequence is TGTGCCAGCAGCCAACAGACAGGGGTAATGGGCTATGGCTACACCTTC. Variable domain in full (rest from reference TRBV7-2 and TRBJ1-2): GAGVSQSPSNKVTEKGKDVELRCDPISGHTALYWYRQSLGQGLEFLIYFQGNSAPDKSGLPSDRFSAERTGGSVSTLTIQRTQQEDSAVYLCASSQQTGVMGYGYTFGSGTRLTVV.

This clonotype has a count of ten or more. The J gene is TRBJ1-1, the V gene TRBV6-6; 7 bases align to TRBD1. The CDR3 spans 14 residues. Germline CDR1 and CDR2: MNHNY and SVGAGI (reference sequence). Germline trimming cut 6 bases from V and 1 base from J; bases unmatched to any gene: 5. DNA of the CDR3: TGTGCCAGCAGCGGACAGGTCTCGAACACTGAAGCTTTCTTT. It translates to CASSGQVSNTEAFF.

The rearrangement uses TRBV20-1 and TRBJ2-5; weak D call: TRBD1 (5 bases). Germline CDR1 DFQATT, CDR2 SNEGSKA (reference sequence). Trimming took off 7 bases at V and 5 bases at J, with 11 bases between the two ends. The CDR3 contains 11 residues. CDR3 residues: CSGRALETQYF. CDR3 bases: TGCAGTGGCAGGGCTTTGGAGACCCAGTACTTC.

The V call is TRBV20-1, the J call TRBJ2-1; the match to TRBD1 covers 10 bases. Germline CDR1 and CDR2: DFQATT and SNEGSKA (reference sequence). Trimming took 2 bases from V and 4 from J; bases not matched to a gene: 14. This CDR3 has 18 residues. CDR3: CSARQDRGITSGYNEQFF. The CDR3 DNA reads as TGCAGTGCTAGACAGGACAGGGGGATAACTAGCGGATACAATGAGCAGTTCTTC.

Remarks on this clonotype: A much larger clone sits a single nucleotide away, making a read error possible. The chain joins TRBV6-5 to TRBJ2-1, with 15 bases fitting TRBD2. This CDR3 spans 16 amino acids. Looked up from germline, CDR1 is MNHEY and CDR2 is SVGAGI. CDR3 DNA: TGTACCAGCATCGGGACTAGCGGGGGGACCTACAATGAGCAGTTCTTC. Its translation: CTSIGTSGGTYNEQFF.

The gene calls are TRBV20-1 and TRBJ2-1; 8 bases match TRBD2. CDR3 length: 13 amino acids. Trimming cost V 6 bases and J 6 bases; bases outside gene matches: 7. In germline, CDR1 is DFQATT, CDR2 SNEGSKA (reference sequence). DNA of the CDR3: TGCAGTGCCCCGGTAGCGGGACCCAATGAGCAGTTCTTC. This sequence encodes CSAPVAGPNEQFF.

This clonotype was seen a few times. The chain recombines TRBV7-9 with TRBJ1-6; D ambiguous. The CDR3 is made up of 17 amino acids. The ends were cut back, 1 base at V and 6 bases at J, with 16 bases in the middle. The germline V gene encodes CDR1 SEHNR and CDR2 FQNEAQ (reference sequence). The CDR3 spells CASSLEAIRLGNSPLHF. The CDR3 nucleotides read TGTGCCAGCAGCTTAGAAGCCATAAGGCTGGGTAATTCACCCCTCCACTTT.

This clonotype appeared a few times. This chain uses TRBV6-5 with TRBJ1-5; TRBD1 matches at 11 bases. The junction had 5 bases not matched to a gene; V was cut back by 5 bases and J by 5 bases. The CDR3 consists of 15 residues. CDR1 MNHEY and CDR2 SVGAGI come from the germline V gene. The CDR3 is CASSTGGQGDQPQHF. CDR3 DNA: TGTGCCAGCAGTACGGGGGGACAGGGGGATCAGCCCCAGCATTTT.

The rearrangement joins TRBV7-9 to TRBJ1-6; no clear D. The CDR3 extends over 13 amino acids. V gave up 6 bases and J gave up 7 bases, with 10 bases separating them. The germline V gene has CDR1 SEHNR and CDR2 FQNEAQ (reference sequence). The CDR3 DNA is TGTGCCAGCAGATCGGACGGGAATTCACCCCTCCACTTT. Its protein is CASRSDGNSPLHF.

The CDR3 sequence: CASSVTGSMNTEAFF. The CDR3, as DNA: TGTGCCAGCAGCGTAACAGGAAGCATGAACACTGAAGCTTTCTTT. The V and J genes are TRBV9 and TRBJ1-1, with D maybe TRBD1 (5 bases). This CDR3 comprises 15 residues. Germline-derived CDR1 and CDR2 are SGDLS and YYNGEE. The germline V and J ends were trimmed by 1 base and 0 bases, with 10 bases remaining between them. Together with reference TRBV9 and TRBJ1-1, the CDR3 gives the full variable domain: DSGVTQTPKHLITATGQRVTLRCSPRSGDLSVYWYQQSLDQGLQFLIQYYNGEERAKGNILERFSAQQFPDLHSELNLSSLELGDSALYFCASSVTGSMNTEAFFGQGTRLTVV.

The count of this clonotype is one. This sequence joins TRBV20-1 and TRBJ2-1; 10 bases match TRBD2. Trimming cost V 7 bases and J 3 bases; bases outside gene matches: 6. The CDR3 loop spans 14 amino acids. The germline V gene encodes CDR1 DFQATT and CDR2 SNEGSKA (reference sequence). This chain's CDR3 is CSVLAGGLYNEQFF. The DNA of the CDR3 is TGCAGTGTTTTAGCGGGAGGTCTCTACAATGAGCAGTTCTTC.

CDR3 in DNA: TGTGCCAGCAGGGTCCGACAGGGTTCTGAGCAGTTCTTC. The encoded protein is CASRVRQGSEQFF. V is TRBV2 and J is TRBJ2-1; 7 bases line up with TRBD1. The germline gives CDR1 SNHLY, CDR2 FYNNEI. Trimming took 6 bases from V and 9 from J; bases not matched to a gene: 8. CDR3 length: 13 residues.

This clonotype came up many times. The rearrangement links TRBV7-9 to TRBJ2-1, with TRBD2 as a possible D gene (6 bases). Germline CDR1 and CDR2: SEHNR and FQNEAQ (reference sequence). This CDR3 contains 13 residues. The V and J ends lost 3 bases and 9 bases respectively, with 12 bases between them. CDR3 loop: CASSFPSRGEQFF. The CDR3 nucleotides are TGTGCCAGCAGCTTCCCCTCGCGGGGTGAGCAGTTCTTC.

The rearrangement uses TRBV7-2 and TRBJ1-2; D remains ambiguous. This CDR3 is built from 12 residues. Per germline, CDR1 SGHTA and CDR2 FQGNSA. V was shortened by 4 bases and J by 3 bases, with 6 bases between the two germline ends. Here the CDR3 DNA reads TGTGCCAGCAGCTCGCCAGACTATGGCTACACCTTC. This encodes CASSSPDYGYTF.

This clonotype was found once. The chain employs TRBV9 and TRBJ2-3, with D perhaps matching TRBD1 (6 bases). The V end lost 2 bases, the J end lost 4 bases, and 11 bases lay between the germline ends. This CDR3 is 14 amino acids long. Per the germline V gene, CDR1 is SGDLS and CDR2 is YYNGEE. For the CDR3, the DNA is TGTGCCAGCAGCGTCGGACAGCTCGCAGATACGCAGTATTTT. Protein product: CASSVGQLADTQYF.

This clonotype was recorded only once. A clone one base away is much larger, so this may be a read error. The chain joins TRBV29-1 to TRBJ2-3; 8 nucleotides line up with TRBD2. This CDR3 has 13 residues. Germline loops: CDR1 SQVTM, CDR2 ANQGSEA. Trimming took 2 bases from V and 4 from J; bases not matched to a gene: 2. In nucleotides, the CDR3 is TGCAGCGTTGAAAGCGGGGGACCAGATACGCAGTATTTT. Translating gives CSVESGGPDTQYF.

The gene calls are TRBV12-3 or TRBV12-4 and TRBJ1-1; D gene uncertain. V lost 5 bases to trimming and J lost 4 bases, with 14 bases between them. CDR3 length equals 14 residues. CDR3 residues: CASSTLLGITEAFF. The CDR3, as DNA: TGTGCCAGCAGTACCCTTCTGGGGATCACTGAAGCTTTCTTT.

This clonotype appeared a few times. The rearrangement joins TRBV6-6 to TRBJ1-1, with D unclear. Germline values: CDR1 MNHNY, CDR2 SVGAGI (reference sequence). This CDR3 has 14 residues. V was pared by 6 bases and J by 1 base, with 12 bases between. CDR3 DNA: TGTGCCAGCAGCCCGATGAGCGCGAACACTGAAGCTTTCTTT. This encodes CASSPMSANTEAFF.

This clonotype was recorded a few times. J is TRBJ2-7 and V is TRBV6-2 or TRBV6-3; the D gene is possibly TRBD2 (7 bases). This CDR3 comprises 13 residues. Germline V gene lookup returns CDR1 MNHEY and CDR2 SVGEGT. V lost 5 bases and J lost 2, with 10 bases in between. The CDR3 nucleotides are TGTGCCAGCAGTCCGGGGGGCACCTACGAGCAGTACTTC. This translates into CASSPGGTYEQYF.